The 27 T cell receptor beta chains below come from one sample, sequenced in a study of blood T cell repertoires in COVID-19. TCRdb's copy holds only in-frame clones and misses some; the assay was immunoSEQ multiplex PCR. In the table there are roughly 130,000 clones, around 82% of which are singletons. The specimen sequenced was peripheral blood. These TCRs come from a woman in her twenties or thirties who had recovered from COVID-19.

V and J are TRBV9 and TRBJ2-7; the match to TRBD1 covers 8 bases. This CDR3 contains 13 residues. The junction had 4 bases not matched to a gene; V was cut back by 4 bases and J by 4 bases. Germline CDR1 SGDLS, CDR2 YYNGEE. CDR3 amino acids: CASSPQGAYEQYF. The DNA of the CDR3 is TGTGCCAGCAGCCCCCAGGGGGCGTACGAGCAGTACTTC.

This rearrangement joins TRBV5-1 to TRBJ1-4; TRBD1 agrees at 7 bases. This CDR3 contains 15 residues. Germline V gives CDR1 SGHRS, CDR2 YFSETQ. The V and J ends lost 0 bases and 5 bases, in that order; junction bases with no gene match: 4. This CDR3 reads CASSLGGRGNEKLFF. CDR3 in DNA: TGCGCCAGCAGCTTGGGAGGCAGGGGGAATGAAAAACTGTTTTTT.

The gene calls are TRBV30 and TRBJ2-7, with 8 bases aligning to TRBD2. The V gene's germline CDR1 is GTSNPN and CDR2 SVGIG (reference sequence). The CDR3 totals 13 residues. V was pared by 3 bases and J by 3 bases, with 4 bases of the junction left unmatched. CDR3 nucleotides: TGTGCCTGGAGATTAGCGGGGAGCTACGAGCAGTACTTC. Its translation is CAWRLAGSYEQYF.

The J gene is TRBJ2-7, the V gene TRBV7-9, with TRBD2 matching 8 bases. The CDR3 extends over 15 amino acids. The J segment lost 7 bases and the V segment lost 2 bases, leaving 10 bases of the junction unmatched. CDR1 and CDR2 from the germline V gene are SEHNR and FQNEAQ (reference sequence). For the CDR3, the DNA is TGTGCCAGCAGCTTACTACTAGCGGATCCTAGGGAGCAGTACTTC. This gives the protein CASSLLLADPREQYF.

V gene TRBV2 combines with J gene TRBJ2-6, with D possibly TRBD1 on 6 matching bases. The V gene lost 6 bases and the J gene lost 4 bases, with 16 bases spanning the gap. This CDR3 has 16 amino acids. Germline assignment: CDR1 SNHLY and CDR2 FYNNEI. The CDR3 loop is CASSQRQVYGANVLTF. The CDR3 DNA sequence: TGTGCCAGCAGCCAACGACAGGTCTACGGGGCCAACGTCCTGACTTTC.

The chain recombines TRBV10-1 with TRBJ1-1; possible D gene TRBD1, 5 bases. From germline, CDR1 is WNHNN and CDR2 SYGVQD (reference sequence). The V end was cut by 2 bases, the J end by 5 bases, with 9 bases between. The CDR3 runs 13 residues. CDR3 residues: CASSEQGRTEAFF. CDR3 coding DNA: TGCGCCAGCAGTGAGCAGGGAAGAACTGAAGCTTTCTTT.

The V gene is TRBV27, the J gene TRBJ1-5; the match to TRBD1 covers 11 bases. Germline assignment: CDR1 MNHEY and CDR2 SMNVEV (reference sequence). After removal of 8 bases from V and 3 bases from J, the junction contained 6 bases not matched to a gene. CDR3 length: 15 residues. The CDR3 DNA reads TGTGCCAGCGGGGGGACAGGGGGATTCAATCAGCCCCAGCATTTT. Protein sequence: CASGGTGGFNQPQHF.

The chain has TRBV7-9 and TRBJ1-2, with 9 nucleotides matching TRBD1. The CDR3 length is 14 residues. Germline CDR1 and CDR2: SEHNR and FQNEAQ (reference sequence). Trimming removed 3 bases from V and 4 bases from J; junction bases left unmatched: 3. CDR3 DNA: TGTGCCAGCAGCTTGCCGGGACAGGGCTATGGCTACACCTTC. This gives the protein CASSLPGQGYGYTF.

The chain links TRBV11-3 to TRBJ2-3; the match to TRBD2 covers 8 bases. The ends lost 5 bases at V and 4 bases at J; junction bases unmatched: 5. The V gene's germline CDR1 is SGHNT and CDR2 YENEEA. The CDR3 has 14 amino acids. CDR3 sequence: CASSLGLASDTQYF. The CDR3 DNA follows: TGTGCCAGCAGCCTTGGACTAGCATCAGATACGCAGTATTTT.

The chain has TRBV5-6 and TRBJ1-5; D gene ambiguous. Per germline, CDR1 SGHDT and CDR2 YYEEEE. Trimming cost V 1 base and J 1 base, with 12 bases left between them. The CDR3 has 16 residues. CDR3 nucleotides: TGTGCCAGCAGCTTGAAAAGGGAGTCGAGCAATCAGCCCCAGCATTTT. Residues: CASSLKRESSNQPQHF.

The chain uses TRBV5-4 and TRBJ2-1; D remains unclear. This CDR3 is 10 amino acids long. The V and J ends lost 6 bases and 8 bases respectively, with 6 bases between them. Germline-derived CDR1 and CDR2 are SGHNT and YYREEE (reference sequence). In nucleotides, the CDR3 is TGTGCCAGCACCCTCCATGAGCAGTTCTTC. Its translation: CASTLHEQFF. Using reference TRBV5-4 and TRBJ2-1 for the parts outside the CDR3, the full variable domain is ETGVTQSPTHLIKTRGQQVTLRCSSQSGHNTVSWYQQALGQGPQFIFQYYREEENGRGNFPPRFSGLQFPNYSSELNVNALELDDSALYLCASTLHEQFFGPGTRLTVL.

The chain uses TRBV19 and TRBJ2-1; possibly TRBD1 for D (5 bases). The CDR3 length is 13 residues. Germline CDR1 LNHDA, CDR2 SQIVND (reference sequence). V dropped 5 bases and J dropped 4 bases, with 9 bases sitting between them. CDR3 sequence: CASSDSIYNEQFF. CDR3 in DNA: TGTGCCAGTAGTGACAGCATTTACAATGAGCAGTTCTTC. The full variable domain, with the rest looked up from reference TRBV19 and TRBJ2-1, is DGGITQSPKYLFRKEGQNVTLSCEQNLNHDAMYWYRQDPGQGLRLIYYSQIVNDFQKGDIAEGYSVSREKKESFPLTVTSAQKNPTAFYLCASSDSIYNEQFFGPGTRLTVL.

The chain uses TRBV3-1 (or the pseudogene TRBV3-2) and TRBJ1-2; D possibly corresponds to TRBD1 (6 bases). This CDR3 spans 14 amino acids. CDR1 and CDR2 (germline): LGHDT, YNNKEL (reference sequence). The V gene lost 0 bases and the J gene lost 7 bases, with 12 bases spanning the gap. CDR3 residues: CASSQDLRGSGYTF. The CDR3 DNA sequence: TGTGCCAGCAGCCAAGATCTAAGGGGGAGTGGCTACACCTTC.

CDR3 in DNA: TGTGCCAGCAGCCAAGATTACGGGACAGGGTTTAATCAGCCCCAGCATTTT. Translated, it gives CASSQDYGTGFNQPQHF. V usage is TRBV3-1 (or the pseudogene TRBV3-2) and J usage is TRBJ1-5; 9 bases fit TRBD1. Germline V lookup: CDR1 LGHDT, CDR2 YNNKEL (reference sequence). V gave up 0 bases and J gave up 4 bases; unmatched junction bases: 7. The CDR3 runs 17 residues.

The chain is built from TRBV4-1 and TRBJ1-5; the match to TRBD1 covers 7 bases. Germline values: CDR1 MGHRA, CDR2 YSYEKL. This CDR3 is 15 amino acids long. V trimming: 6 bases; J trimming: 7 bases; junction bases outside the gene matches: 12. The CDR3 protein is CASSQIGQVGQPQHF. In DNA, the CDR3 is TGCGCCAGCAGTCAAATAGGACAGGTTGGGCAGCCCCAGCATTTT.

The chain links TRBV18 to TRBJ1-6; D ambiguous. Between the trimmed V and J ends, which lost 6 bases and 6 bases, there was a span of 9 bases. The germline V gene has CDR1 KGHSH and CDR2 LQKENI. The CDR3 is 13 amino acids. The CDR3 sequence is CASSPPINSPLHF. The CDR3 region has the DNA TGTGCCAGCTCCCCCCCCATTAATTCACCCCTCCACTTT.

The CDR3 here is CASTARNSYEQYF. DNA of the CDR3: TGTGCCAGCACCGCGAGGAATTCCTACGAGCAGTACTTC. The chain couples TRBV27 to TRBJ2-7; D uncertain. The CDR3 totals 13 residues. V lost 7 bases and J 1 base, leaving 11 bases between the germline ends. Looked up from germline, CDR1 is MNHEY and CDR2 is SMNVEV (reference sequence).

This sequence joins TRBV10-3 and TRBJ2-3, with D maybe TRBD1 (6 bases). The CDR3 length is 13 residues. Trimming took 9 bases from V and 1 from J, leaving 11 bases between them. The V gene's germline CDR1 is ENHRY and CDR2 SYGVKD. Here the CDR3 DNA reads TGTGCCATGAAACCAGGGGGCACAGATACGCAGTATTTT. This encodes CAMKPGGTDTQYF.

This clone occurred a few times. The chain carries TRBV18 and TRBJ2-7, with D tentatively TRBD2 (6 bases). V dropped 3 bases and J dropped 6 bases, with 15 bases sitting between them. CDR3 length equals 14 residues. CDR1 KGHSH and CDR2 LQKENI come from the germline V gene. In nucleotides, the CDR3 is TGTGCCAGCTCACCCCGGACGGGAGACCTCGAGCAGTACTTC. Translating it yields CASSPRTGDLEQYF.

CDR3 sequence: CASSYRDRDGYTF. The CDR3, as DNA: TGTGCCAGCAGCTACCGGGACAGGGATGGCTACACCTTC. The rearrangement joins TRBV5-6 to TRBJ1-2, with 9 bases that match TRBD1. The V gene's germline CDR1 is SGHDT and CDR2 YYEEEE. Unmatched junction bases numbered 3, after V lost 3 bases and J lost 6 bases. This CDR3 spans 13 amino acids.

The chain uses TRBV5-5 and TRBJ2-1, with 7 bases identical to TRBD2. The germline V gene encodes CDR1 SGHKS and CDR2 YYEKEE (reference sequence). The V and J ends lost 2 bases and 9 bases, in that order; junction bases with no gene match: 5. The CDR3 is 13 residues long. The CDR3 protein is CASSFTSVGEQFF. CDR3 coding DNA: TGTGCCAGCAGCTTCACTAGCGTCGGTGAGCAGTTCTTC. Full variable domain (remainder filled in from reference TRBV5-5 and TRBJ2-1): DAGVTQSPTHLIKTRGQQVTLRCSPISGHKSVSWYQQVLGQGPQFIFQYYEKEERGRGNFPDRFSARQFPNYSSELNVNALLLGDSALYLCASSFTSVGEQFFGPGTRLTVL.

The chain links TRBV5-4 to TRBJ1-4; TRBD1 matches 7 bases. Germline V gene data show CDR1 as SGHNT and CDR2 as YYREEE (reference sequence). The CDR3 covers 14 residues. The V segment lost 2 bases and the J segment 8 bases; nucleotides outside the gene matches: 6. The CDR3 reads CASSFSGGREKLFF. The CDR3 bases are TGTGCCAGCAGCTTCTCAGGGGGAAGGGAAAAACTGTTTTTT. The whole variable domain, remainder taken from reference TRBV5-4 and TRBJ1-4, is ETGVTQSPTHLIKTRGQQVTLRCSSQSGHNTVSWYQQALGQGPQFIFQYYREEENGRGNFPPRFSGLQFPNYSSELNVNALELDDSALYLCASSFSGGREKLFFGSGTQLSVL.

This chain uses TRBV5-1 with TRBJ1-6; a possible D gene is TRBD1 (5 bases). This CDR3 is 15 amino acids long. Trimming pared 4 bases from V and 7 bases from J, leaving 15 bases between. Germline assignment: CDR1 SGHRS and CDR2 YFSETQ. The DNA of the CDR3 is TGCGCCAGCAGCCTGGAGGGGCAGCGAAATTCACCCCTCCACTTT. This gives the protein CASSLEGQRNSPLHF.

This clone was observed a few times. The chain is built from TRBV5-1 and TRBJ2-1; D not resolved. The CDR3 has 11 amino acids. Looked up from germline, CDR1 is SGHRS and CDR2 is YFSETQ. Between the trimmed V and J ends, which lost 1 base and 7 bases, there was a span of 3 bases. CDR3 DNA sequence: TGCGCCAGCAGCTTGACAAATGAGCAGTTCTTC. Encoded protein: CASSLTNEQFF.

The CDR3 DNA reads as TGTGCCAGCAGTTTAGGGGGGTTCCCAAGCGAGCAGTACTTC. Residues: CASSLGGFPSEQYF. This rearrangement joins TRBV27 to TRBJ2-7; perhaps TRBD2 as D (6 bases). Between the trimmed V and J ends, which lost 2 bases and 6 bases, there was a span of 14 bases. CDR1 is MNHEY and CDR2 is SMNVEV in the germline V gene (reference sequence). This CDR3 comprises 14 residues.

The gene calls are TRBV6-1 and TRBJ1-5; TRBD1 matches at 12 bases. J was trimmed by 6 bases and V by 3 bases; bases with no gene match: 12. The CDR3 spans 18 residues. Germline assignment: CDR1 MNHNS and CDR2 SASEGT. This CDR3 reads CASSDPGTGGYEGQPQHF. The CDR3 DNA sequence: TGTGCCAGCAGTGATCCCGGGACAGGGGGCTATGAGGGTCAGCCCCAGCATTTT.

The chain has TRBV10-3 and TRBJ1-1; D gene uncertain. Looked up from germline, CDR1 is ENHRY and CDR2 is SYGVKD. V lost 3 bases and J lost 9, with 17 bases in between. This CDR3 has 14 amino acids. The DNA of the CDR3 is TGTGCCATCAGTGACCCTTTGGGCGGGGATAAAGCTTTCTTT. Translated, it gives CAISDPLGGDKAFF.